These 21 T cell receptor beta chains came from one sample sequenced in a study of early T cells in non-severe SARS-CoV-2 infection. TCRdb redid the calling of the 5' RACE reads with MiXCR, one entry per CDR3 protein. The table has tens of thousands of distinct CDR3 sequences, approximately 5.3% seen once. Sequencing was done on a sample of whole blood. These receptor sequences come from an adult who was a healthcare worker with PCR-confirmed SARS-CoV-2 infection or an uninfected control (not recorded which).

There are a few counts of this clonotype. A read error may produce the germline difference seen at one junction end. The chain couples TRBV19 to TRBJ2-3; the D is unclear. CDR3 size: 12 residues. Germline CDR1 is LNHDA and CDR2 is SQIVND (reference sequence). The CDR3 region is CASGPRTDTQYF. The CDR3 DNA is TGTGCCAGCGGGCCTCGCACGGATACGCAGTATTTT.

In its sample, this clonotype was seen many times. The V call is TRBV7-3, the J call TRBJ1-3; TRBD1 is a possible D gene (5 bases). V was shortened by 5 bases and J by 1 base, with 12 bases between the two germline ends. This CDR3 comprises 15 residues. Germline CDR1 and CDR2: SGHTA and FQGTGA. CDR3 in DNA: TGTGCCAGCAGCCCGGGACTCCAGTCTGGAAACACCATATATTTT. Protein sequence: CASSPGLQSGNTIYF. Full variable domain (outside the CDR3, taken from reference TRBV7-3 and TRBJ1-3): GAGVSQTPSNKVTEKGKYVELRCDPISGHTALYWYRQSLGQGPEFLIYFQGTGAADDSGLPNDRFFAVRPEGSVSTLKIQRTERGDSAVYLCASSPGLQSGNTIYFGEGSWLTVV.

This clonotype was observed at least ten times. The genes are TRBV18 and TRBJ1-6; TRBD1 matches 7 bases. Germline CDR1 KGHSH, CDR2 LQKENI. CDR3 length equals 18 residues. The junction had 8 bases not matched to a gene; V was cut back by 3 bases and J by 0 bases. CDR3 residues: CASSPPGQLSSYNSPLHF. CDR3 sequence (DNA): TGTGCCAGCTCACCGCCGGGACAGCTGAGCTCCTATAATTCACCCCTCCACTTT.

This clonotype was detected many times. The genes are TRBV7-6 and TRBJ2-5; 8 bases map to TRBD2. CDR1 SGHVS and CDR2 FNYEAQ come from the germline V gene. This CDR3 has 16 residues. With 4 bases clipped from V and 5 bases from J, the junction kept 12 bases outside the gene matches. The DNA for the CDR3 is TGTGCCAGCAGCTCCATAACCGGGACTAGGACGGAGACCCAGTACTTC. It encodes CASSSITGTRTETQYF.

At least ten counts were recorded for this clonotype. The chain employs TRBV29-1 and TRBJ1-2; D is unclear. V lost 5 bases, J lost 3 bases, and 16 bases lay in between. The germline gives CDR1 SQVTM, CDR2 ANQGSEA. The CDR3 consists of 14 residues. CDR3 protein: CSVHSGSADYGYTF. CDR3 nucleotides: TGCAGCGTTCACTCCGGGTCGGCGGACTATGGCTACACCTTC.

This clonotype was detected only a few times. This chain's CDR3 is CASSLYRTGYEQYF. In nucleotides, the CDR3 is TGTGCCAGCAGCTTATATAGGACAGGCTACGAGCAGTACTTC. The chain employs TRBV7-2 and TRBJ2-7; TRBD1 matches at 7 bases. CDR1 and CDR2 (germline): SGHTA, FQGNSA. After removal of 2 bases from V and 3 bases from J, the junction contained 4 bases not matched to a gene. There are 14 residues in the CDR3.

At least ten counts were recorded for this clonotype. The genes are TRBV12-3 or TRBV12-4 and TRBJ1-6, with a possible D match to TRBD1 (5 bases). CDR3 length: 14 residues. With 4 bases removed from V and 10 bases from J, the gap between germline ends came to 14 bases. The CDR3: CASSWQGIKSPLHF. The DNA for the CDR3 is TGTGCCAGCAGTTGGCAGGGAATAAAATCACCCCTCCACTTT.

This clonotype was picked up many times. The chain has TRBV20-1 and TRBJ1-3, with 7 bases fitting TRBD1. With 5 bases clipped from V and 6 bases from J, the junction kept 16 bases outside the gene matches. Germline V CDR1 and CDR2: DFQATT, SNEGSKA (reference sequence). This CDR3 is 16 amino acids long. CDR3 bases: TGCAGTGCTTGGGGATACAGCTCAACAGGGGAAAACACCATATATTTT. Encoded protein: CSAWGYSSTGENTIYF.

This clonotype has at least ten counts. V usage is TRBV20-1 and J usage is TRBJ1-1; no firm D call. Germline V gene sequence: CDR1 DFQATT, CDR2 SNEGSKA (reference sequence). CDR3 length: 15 residues. V lost 0 bases and J lost 1, with 12 bases in between. DNA of the CDR3: TGCAGTGCTAGAGAAGTGGTCCTCTGGAACACTGAAGCTTTCTTT. Translation gives CSAREVVLWNTEAFF.

This clonotype was observed at least ten times. The V and J genes are TRBV29-1 and TRBJ2-7, with D uncertain. Per the germline V gene, CDR1 is SQVTM and CDR2 is ANQGSEA. The CDR3 has 13 amino acids. V was pared by 7 bases and J by 4 bases, with 17 bases between. The DNA for the CDR3 is TGCAGCGCGCTGCAAGGTCCCAGGTACGAGCAGTACTTC. As protein: CSALQGPRYEQYF.

This clonotype was found many times. This rearrangement joins TRBV18 to TRBJ1-5; maybe TRBD1 (5 bases). V was cut by 4 bases and J by 0 bases, with 7 bases left in between. The CDR3 spans 14 residues. The germline V gene has CDR1 KGHSH and CDR2 LQKENI. The CDR3 spells CASSQGNSNQPQHF. In DNA form, the CDR3 reads TGTGCCAGCTCACAGGGGAATAGCAATCAGCCCCAGCATTTT.

This clonotype was picked up many times. This chain uses TRBV11-1 with TRBJ1-6, with D unresolved. CDR1 and CDR2 (germline): SGHAT, FQDESV (reference sequence). The CDR3 contains 15 residues. V was clipped by 1 base and J by 8 bases, with 12 bases between them. CDR3 DNA sequence: TGTGCCAGCAGCTTAGGGGCTGGATACTATTCACCCCTCCACTTT. Amino acids: CASSLGAGYYSPLHF.

Ten or more counts support this clonotype. J is TRBJ2-2 and V is TRBV20-1; D might be TRBD1 (5 bases). The CDR3 covers 13 residues. Germline CDR1 is DFQATT and CDR2 is SNEGSKA (reference sequence). Trimming took 6 bases from V and 8 from J, leaving 16 bases between them. CDR3 DNA: TGCAGTGCGGCTGCAGGGTTCCAAGGGGAGCTGTTTTTT. As protein: CSAAAGFQGELFF.

This clonotype was observed many times. This chain joins TRBV29-1 and TRBJ2-3; D might be TRBD1 (6 bases). V was pared by 6 bases and J by 2 bases, with 12 bases between. Per germline, CDR1 SQVTM and CDR2 ANQGSEA. The CDR3 extends over 13 amino acids. CDR3 residues: CSVPGHHTDTQYF. In nucleotides, the CDR3 is TGCAGCGTGCCGGGACACCACACAGATACGCAGTATTTT.

This clonotype occurred many times. The rearrangement links TRBV18 to TRBJ1-4; D ambiguous. V gave up 6 bases and J gave up 4 bases, with 15 bases separating them. The CDR3 sequence is 15 residues long. CDR1 is KGHSH, CDR2 LQKENI, per germline. The CDR3 DNA is TGTGCCAGCTCCCAAAGCCGGGCAGTTAATGAAAAACTGTTTTTT. It codes for CASSQSRAVNEKLFF.

This clonotype showed up many times. The chain recombines TRBV20-1 with TRBJ1-1, with D unresolved. With 0 bases removed from V and 4 bases from J, the gap between germline ends came to 15 bases. Germline V gene data show CDR1 as DFQATT and CDR2 as SNEGSKA (reference sequence). The CDR3 is 15 residues long. This chain's CDR3 is CSARDHMRLLTEAFF. The CDR3 DNA is TGCAGTGCTAGAGATCATATGAGGCTTCTCACTGAAGCTTTCTTT.

This clonotype was observed at least ten times. The chain recombines TRBV11-2 with TRBJ2-5; no clear D. The CDR3 contains 12 residues. Germline-derived CDR1 and CDR2 are SGHAT and FQNNGV. V lost 1 base, J lost 7 bases, and 7 bases lay in between. Written as DNA, the CDR3 is TGTGCCAGCAGCTTAGGGGGTGGGACCCAGTACTTC. Protein product: CASSLGGGTQYF.

Many counts were recorded for this clonotype. The chain combines TRBV11-2 with TRBJ2-2, with TRBD1 identical over 12 bases. The CDR3 runs 18 residues. Germline CDR1 is SGHAT and CDR2 is FQNNGV. After removal of 6 bases from V and 3 bases from J, the junction contained 11 bases not matched to a gene. The DNA of the CDR3 is TGTGCCAGCAGTTTAAAACCGGGACAGGGGGCGGACACCGGGGAGCTGTTTTTT. Translated: CASSLKPGQGADTGELFF.

This clonotype was seen ten or more times. This chain connects TRBV25-1 to TRBJ2-1, with 7 bases fitting TRBD2. This CDR3 has 14 residues. Germline V gene sequence: CDR1 MGHDK, CDR2 SYGVNS. The J segment lost 7 bases and the V segment lost 4 bases, leaving 7 bases of the junction unmatched. CDR3 sequence reads: CASSGTREKNEQFF. The CDR3, as DNA: TGTGCCAGCAGTGGGACTAGGGAAAAAAATGAGCAGTTCTTC. Full variable domain (outside the CDR3, taken from reference TRBV25-1 and TRBJ2-1): EADIYQTPRYLVIGTGKKITLECSQTMGHDKMYWYQQDPGMELHLIHYSYGVNSTEKGDLSSESTVSRIRTEHFPLTLESARPSHTSQYLCASSGTREKNEQFFGPGTRLTVL.

This clonotype was counted many times. V gene TRBV7-9 combines with J gene TRBJ2-1; a weak D match, TRBD2 (6 bases). This CDR3 region has 18 residues. Trimming took off 1 base at V and 0 bases at J, with 16 bases between the two ends. Per the germline V gene, CDR1 is SEHNR and CDR2 is FQNEAQ (reference sequence). CDR3 in amino acids: CASSLGLIGRSSYNEQFF. The CDR3 nucleotides read TGTGCCAGCAGCTTAGGTTTGATAGGGAGGAGCTCCTACAATGAGCAGTTCTTC.

This clonotype was counted only a few times. The chain joins TRBV6-6 to TRBJ2-3, with unresolved D. Per the germline V gene, CDR1 is MNHNY and CDR2 is SVGAGI (reference sequence). Trimming took 9 bases from V and 8 from J, leaving 21 bases between them. The CDR3 has 14 residues. The CDR3 sequence: CASLRSHFAGTQYF. CDR3 DNA: TGTGCCAGTCTACGGAGTCACTTCGCTGGTACGCAGTATTTT.